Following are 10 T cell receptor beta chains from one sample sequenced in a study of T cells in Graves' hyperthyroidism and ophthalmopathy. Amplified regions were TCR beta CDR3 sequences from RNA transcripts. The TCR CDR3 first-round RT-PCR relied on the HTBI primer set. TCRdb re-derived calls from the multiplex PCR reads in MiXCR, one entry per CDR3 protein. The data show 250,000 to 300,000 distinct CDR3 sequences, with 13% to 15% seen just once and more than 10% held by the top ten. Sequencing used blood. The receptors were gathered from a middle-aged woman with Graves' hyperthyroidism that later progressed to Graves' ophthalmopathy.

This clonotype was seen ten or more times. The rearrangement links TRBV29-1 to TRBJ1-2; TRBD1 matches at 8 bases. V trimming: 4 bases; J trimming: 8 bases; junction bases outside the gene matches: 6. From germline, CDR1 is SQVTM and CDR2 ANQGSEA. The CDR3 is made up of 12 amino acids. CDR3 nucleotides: TGCAGCGTTGGGGGACAGGAGTCGGGCTACACCTTC. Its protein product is CSVGGQESGYTF.

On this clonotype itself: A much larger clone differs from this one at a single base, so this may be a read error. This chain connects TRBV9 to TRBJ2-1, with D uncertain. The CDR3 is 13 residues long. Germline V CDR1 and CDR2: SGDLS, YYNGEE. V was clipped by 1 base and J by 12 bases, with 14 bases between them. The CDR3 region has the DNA TGTGCCAGCAGCGTATACTTATTCGATGGGCAGTTCTTC. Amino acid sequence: CASSVYLFDGQFF.

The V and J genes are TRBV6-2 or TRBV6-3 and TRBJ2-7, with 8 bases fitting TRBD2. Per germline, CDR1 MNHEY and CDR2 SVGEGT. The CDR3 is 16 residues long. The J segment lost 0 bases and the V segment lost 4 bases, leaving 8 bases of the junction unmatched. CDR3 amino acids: CASSSTVAGNSYEQYF. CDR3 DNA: TGTGCCAGCAGTTCCACTGTAGCGGGGAACTCCTACGAGCAGTACTTC.

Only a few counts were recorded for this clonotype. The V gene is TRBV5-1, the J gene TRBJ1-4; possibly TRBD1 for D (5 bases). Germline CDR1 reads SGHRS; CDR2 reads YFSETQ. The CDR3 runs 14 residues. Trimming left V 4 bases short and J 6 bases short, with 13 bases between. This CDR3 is CASSQTGTHEKLFF. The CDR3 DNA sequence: TGCGCCAGCAGCCAAACCGGGACCCATGAAAAACTGTTTTTT.

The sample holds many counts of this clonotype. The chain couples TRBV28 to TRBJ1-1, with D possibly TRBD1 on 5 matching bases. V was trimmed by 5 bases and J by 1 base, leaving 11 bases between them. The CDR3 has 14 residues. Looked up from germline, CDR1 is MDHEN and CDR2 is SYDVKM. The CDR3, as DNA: TGTGCCAGCAGTCCCGGGGGGGGGAACACTGAAGCTTTCTTT. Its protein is CASSPGGGNTEAFF.

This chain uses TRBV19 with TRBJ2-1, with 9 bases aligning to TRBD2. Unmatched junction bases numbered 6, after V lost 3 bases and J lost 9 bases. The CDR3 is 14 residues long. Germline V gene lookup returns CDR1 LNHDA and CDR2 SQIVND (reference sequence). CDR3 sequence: CASSMGGLASEQFF. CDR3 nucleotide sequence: TGTGCCAGTAGTATGGGGGGACTAGCTAGTGAGCAGTTCTTC.

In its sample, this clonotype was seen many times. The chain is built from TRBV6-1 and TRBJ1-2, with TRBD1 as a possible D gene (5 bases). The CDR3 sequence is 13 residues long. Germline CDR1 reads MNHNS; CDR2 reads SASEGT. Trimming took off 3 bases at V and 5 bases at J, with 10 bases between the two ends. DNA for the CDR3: TGTGCCAGCAGTGACGGGGCAGCTTATGGCTACACCTTC. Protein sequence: CASSDGAAYGYTF.

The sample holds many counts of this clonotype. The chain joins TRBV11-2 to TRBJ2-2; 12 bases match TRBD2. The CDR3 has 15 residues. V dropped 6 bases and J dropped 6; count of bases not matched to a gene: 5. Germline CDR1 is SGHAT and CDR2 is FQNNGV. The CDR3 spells CASRTSGSKSGELFF. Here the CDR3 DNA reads TGTGCCAGCAGGACTAGCGGGAGTAAGTCCGGGGAGCTGTTTTTT.

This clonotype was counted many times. CDR3 DNA: TGCGCCAGCAGCTTAGGGGCGACAGGGAGGTACGAGCAGTACTTC. Protein product: CASSLGATGRYEQYF. The rearrangement joins TRBV5-1 to TRBJ2-7; D might be TRBD1 (7 bases). CDR1 is SGHRS, CDR2 YFSETQ, per germline. This CDR3 region has 15 residues. Trimming removed 2 bases from V and 4 bases from J, with 16 bases in between.

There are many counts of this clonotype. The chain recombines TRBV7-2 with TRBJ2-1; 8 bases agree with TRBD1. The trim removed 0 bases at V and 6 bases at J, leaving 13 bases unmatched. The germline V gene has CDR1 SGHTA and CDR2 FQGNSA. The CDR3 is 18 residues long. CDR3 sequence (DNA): TGTGCCAGCAGCTTAGCTGGCCAGGGGGCGAGGTCTGGCAATGAGCAGTTCTTC. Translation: CASSLAGQGARSGNEQFF.